Below are 7 T cell receptor beta chains sequenced from a single sample in a study of blood T cell repertoires in COVID-19. The data were produced by immunoSEQ multiplex PCR, yet TCRdb's version contains in-frame clones alone and is incomplete. The sample carries about 140,000 clones, approximately 78% recorded once. Sequences were obtained from peripheral blood. The receptor set was obtained from an elderly woman with acute or convalescent COVID-19.

This sequence joins TRBV3-1 (or the pseudogene TRBV3-2) and TRBJ2-5; possibly TRBD1 for D (6 bases). V dropped 1 base and J dropped 7 bases, with 19 bases sitting between them. Germline V gene lookup returns CDR1 LGHDT and CDR2 YNNKEL (reference sequence). The CDR3 has 16 residues. CDR3 nucleotides: TGTGCCAGCAGCCAAGCAGCCGGGACACCGGTTTGGACCCAGTACTTC. Translation gives CASSQAAGTPVWTQYF.

The V and J genes are TRBV7-2 and TRBJ2-1; the match to TRBD1 covers 10 bases. In germline, CDR1 is SGHTA, CDR2 FQGNSA. V shed 1 base, J shed 16 bases, and the junction held 7 bases outside the gene matches. The CDR3 is made up of 13 amino acids. CDR3 DNA: TGTGCCAGCAGCTTAGGTGGACAGGGGGGTTGTTTCTTC. Protein: CASSLGGQGGCFF.

This chain links TRBV5-1 with TRBJ2-5, with TRBD1 matching 12 bases. The CDR3 totals 15 residues. CDR1 and CDR2 (germline): SGHRS, YFSETQ. V gave up 4 bases and J gave up 5 bases; unmatched junction bases: 6. CDR3 DNA sequence: TGCGCCAGCAGCACCACCGGGACAGGGGGCGAGACCCAGTACTTC. It specifies CASSTTGTGGETQYF.

The CDR3 loop is CASSGPGGEQYF. CDR3 DNA: TGTGCCAGCAGCGGACCCGGCGGCGAGCAGTACTTC. The rearrangement links TRBV9 to TRBJ2-7; D call uncertain. The CDR3 extends over 12 amino acids. Trimming took 3 bases from V and 6 from J, leaving 10 bases between them. CDR1 and CDR2 from the germline V gene are SGDLS and YYNGEE.

This chain joins TRBV5-8 and TRBJ1-5; TRBD1 might be the D (5 bases). Deletions cut 2 bases from V and 7 bases from J, with 16 bases between. Per the germline V gene, CDR1 is SGHTS and CDR2 is YDEGEE. CDR3 length: 15 residues. CDR3 loop: CASSFSPSGAQPQHF. As DNA, the CDR3 is TGTGCCAGCAGCTTCTCACCCAGCGGGGCCCAGCCCCAGCATTTT.

This clone appeared a single time. The chain couples TRBV11-3 to TRBJ2-2, with D perhaps matching TRBD2 (7 bases). The CDR3 is made up of 16 amino acids. From germline, CDR1 is SGHNT and CDR2 YENEEA. V gave up 1 base and J gave up 7 bases, with 16 bases separating them. CDR3 amino acids: CASSLAPAGAVGELFF. CDR3 bases: TGTGCCAGCAGCTTAGCCCCCGCGGGGGCGGTCGGGGAGCTGTTTTTT.

This rearrangement joins TRBV5-1 to TRBJ1-4, with a possible D match to TRBD1 (5 bases). V was pared by 0 bases and J by 7 bases, with 13 bases between. The CDR3 runs to 15 residues. CDR1 and CDR2 from the germline V gene are SGHRS and YFSETQ. In DNA form, the CDR3 reads TGCGCCAGCAGCTTGGTTGGGGGGGTCGGTGAAAAACTGTTTTTT. Protein: CASSLVGGVGEKLFF. Using reference TRBV5-1 and TRBJ1-4 for the parts outside the CDR3, the full variable domain is KAGVTQTPRYLIKTRGQQVTLSCSPISGHRSVSWYQQTPGQGLQFLFEYFSETQRNKGNFPGRFSGRQFSNSRSEMNVSTLELGDSALYLCASSLVGGVGEKLFFGSGTQLSVL.